These T cell receptor beta chains were read from a single sample in a study of control samples from healthy donors and cancer patients. Repertoires were generated with immunoSEQ multiplex PCR, while TCRdb's copy carries only in-frame clones and drops some. The data show fewer than 500,000 clones, 75% to 95% seen once. Sequences were obtained from PBMCs. The receptor set was obtained from a man aged 35 to 55 with head and neck cancer. Each CDR3 is given with its conserved first and last residue. The D gene is left open where the match is weak. Some rows mark clone size as missing; the rest say once, few, many or name a class of expanded clone.

NA	TRBV18	NA	TRBJ1-2	CASSPLRSRYYGYTF	TGTGCCAGCTCACCACTTAGGTCTCGTTACTATGGCTACACCTTC
once	TRBV19	NA	TRBJ1-3	CASSMGQYSGNTIYF	TGTGCCAGTAGTATGGGGCAGTACTCTGGAAACACCATATATTTT
NA	TRBV6-1	TRBD1	TRBJ1-1	CASSAGTAAFF	TGTGCCAGCAGTGCAGGGACAGCGGCTTTCTTT
once	TRBV7-6	TRBD1	TRBJ2-3	CASSRGQTGDTQYF	TGTGCCAGCAGCAGGGGGCAGACGGGAGATACGCAGTATTTT
NA	TRBV27	NA	TRBJ1-6	CASSYQGRGSSPLHF	TGTGCCAGCTCCTACCAGGGCAGGGGATCATCACCCCTCCACTTT
few	TRBV9	NA	TRBJ1-2	CASSDRVYGYTF	TGTGCCAGCAGCGACAGAGTCTATGGCTACACCTTC
NA	TRBV2	TRBD1	TRBJ1-5	CASSPVTGGNQPQHF	TGTGCCAGCAGCCCCGTGACAGGGGGCAATCAGCCCCAGCATTTT
NA	TRBV6-5	NA	TRBJ1-1	CASRRPGDTEAFF	TGTGCCAGCAGGAGACCCGGGGACACTGAAGCTTTCTTT
NA	TRBV7-2	NA	TRBJ1-6	CASSLKPVSPLHF	TGTGCCAGCAGCTTGAAACCGGTCTCACCCCTCCACTTT
NA	TRBV5-1	NA	TRBJ2-2	CASSFVRGNTGELFF	TGCGCCAGCAGCTTCGTACGGGGGAACACCGGGGAGCTGTTTTTT
NA	TRBV2	NA	TRBJ2-7	CASSWTAYEQYF	TGTGCCAGCAGTTGGACAGCCTACGAGCAGTACTTC
NA	TRBV19	NA	TRBJ2-2	CASSIRSPNTGELFF	TGTGCCAGTAGTATAAGGAGTCCGAACACCGGGGAGCTGTTTTTT
NA	TRBV24-1	NA	TRBJ2-3	CATSVTATDTQYF	TGTGCCACCAGTGTAACAGCTACAGATACGCAGTATTTT
NA	TRBV12-3/TRBV12-4	NA	TRBJ2-1	CASSLARVNEQFF	TGTGCCAGCAGTTTAGCGCGAGTCAATGAGCAGTTCTTC
NA	TRBV18	TRBD1	TRBJ1-4	CASSPVRGTADNEKLFF	TGTGCCAGCTCACCTGTCCGTGGGACAGCTGATAATGAAAAACTGTTTTTT
NA	TRBV4-1	TRBD2	TRBJ2-7	CASSGPPLTSGRSYEQYF	TGCGCCAGCAGCGGCCCACCCCTAACTAGCGGGAGATCCTACGAGCAGTACTTC
once	TRBV6-5	NA	TRBJ1-3	CASSSRQISGNTIYF	TGTGCCAGCAGTTCGCGACAGATATCTGGAAACACCATATATTTT
NA	TRBV4-3	TRBD1	TRBJ1-2	CASSQGTAQGYGYTF	TGCGCCAGCAGCCAGGGGACAGCCCAGGGCTATGGCTACACCTTC
NA	TRBV19	TRBD2	TRBJ2-7	CASSKGTSGGSSYEQYF	TGTGCCAGTAGTAAGGGGACTAGCGGGGGAAGCTCCTACGAGCAGTACTTC
once	TRBV19	NA	TRBJ2-1	CASKTTGDNEQFF	TGTGCCAGTAAGACGACAGGCGACAATGAGCAGTTCTTC
NA	TRBV4-3	TRBD1	TRBJ2-3	CASSQGSRQGSDTQYF	TGCGCCAGCAGCCAAGGATCGCGACAGGGGTCAGATACGCAGTATTTT
few	TRBV28	NA	TRBJ2-7	CASSSAEKQYF	TGTGCCAGCAGTTCGGCGGAAAAGCAGTACTTC
NA	TRBV19	NA	TRBJ1-5	CASSIVIDQPQHF	TGTGCCAGTAGTATAGTAATAGATCAGCCCCAGCATTTT
once	TRBV18	TRBD1	TRBJ1-1	CASSLQGATEAFF	TGTGCCAGCTCACTCCAGGGGGCCACTGAAGCTTTCTTT
NA	TRBV29-1	NA	TRBJ1-2	CSVEDRGGYGYTF	TGCAGCGTTGAAGATCGCGGGGGATATGGCTACACCTTC
few	TRBV19	TRBD2	TRBJ2-3	CASSIGLAGGPSTDTQYF	TGTGCCAGTAGTATAGGACTAGCGGGAGGGCCGAGCACAGATACGCAGTATTTT
NA	TRBV5-4	NA	TRBJ2-7	CASSLGGLTPEYEQYF	TGTGCCAGCAGCTTGGGGGGACTTACCCCAGAATACGAGCAGTACTTC
NA	TRBV6-1	NA	TRBJ1-2	CASSEARGAVGGYTF	TGTGCCAGCAGTGAAGCGAGGGGGGCGGTGGGTGGCTACACCTTC
NA	TRBV21-1	NA	TRBJ1-5	CASRKSGPRDQPQHF	TGTGCCAGCCGAAAGTCCGGACCGAGGGATCAGCCCCAGCATTTT
NA	TRBV12-3/TRBV12-4	TRBD1	TRBJ1-5	CASRTGWQPQHF	TGTGCCAGCAGGACAGGGTGGCAGCCCCAGCATTTT
NA	TRBV30	NA	TRBJ1-2	CAWSVEWIHYGYTF	TGTGCCTGGAGTGTAGAATGGATTCACTATGGCTACACCTTC
NA	TRBV7-2	NA	TRBJ1-5	CASSRGYNQPQHF	TGTGCCAGCAGCCGGGGCTACAATCAGCCCCAGCATTTT
NA	TRBV19	NA	TRBJ2-2	CASSISSGARELFF	TGTGCCAGTAGTATTTCGTCGGGGGCGAGGGAGCTGTTTTTT
NA	TRBV5-1	NA	TRBJ1-5	CASALEGGSNQPQHF	TGCGCCAGCGCGTTGGAGGGGGGGAGCAATCAGCCCCAGCATTTT
NA	TRBV30	NA	TRBJ1-1	CATHPRTNTEAFF	TGTGCCACCCACCCAAGAACGAACACTGAAGCTTTCTTT
NA	TRBV11-2	NA	TRBJ2-1	CASSLETGSSYNEQFF	TGTGCCAGCAGCTTAGAGACAGGTAGCTCCTACAATGAGCAGTTCTTC
NA	TRBV24-1	TRBD2	TRBJ2-1	CATSSGGDEQFF	TGTGCCACCAGCAGTGGGGGGGATGAGCAGTTCTTC
NA	TRBV5-1	TRBD2	TRBJ2-2	CASSLEPSGSSNGELFF	TGCGCCAGCAGCTTGGAGCCTAGCGGGAGTTCTAACGGGGAGCTGTTTTTT
NA	TRBV2	NA	TRBJ2-7	CASSEGGFHEQYF	TGTGCCAGCAGTGAAGGGGGTTTCCACGAGCAGTACTTC
NA	TRBV29-1	NA	TRBJ1-1	CSGGVASNTEAFF	TGCAGCGGGGGAGTGGCCTCGAACACTGAAGCTTTCTTT
NA	TRBV19	TRBD1	TRBJ1-1	CASSIFGQGNTEAFF	TGTGCCAGTAGTATCTTCGGACAGGGTAACACTGAAGCTTTCTTT
NA	TRBV11-2	TRBD1	TRBJ2-7	CASSFGTGVIYEQYF	TGTGCCAGCAGCTTCGGGACAGGGGTAATCTACGAGCAGTACTTC